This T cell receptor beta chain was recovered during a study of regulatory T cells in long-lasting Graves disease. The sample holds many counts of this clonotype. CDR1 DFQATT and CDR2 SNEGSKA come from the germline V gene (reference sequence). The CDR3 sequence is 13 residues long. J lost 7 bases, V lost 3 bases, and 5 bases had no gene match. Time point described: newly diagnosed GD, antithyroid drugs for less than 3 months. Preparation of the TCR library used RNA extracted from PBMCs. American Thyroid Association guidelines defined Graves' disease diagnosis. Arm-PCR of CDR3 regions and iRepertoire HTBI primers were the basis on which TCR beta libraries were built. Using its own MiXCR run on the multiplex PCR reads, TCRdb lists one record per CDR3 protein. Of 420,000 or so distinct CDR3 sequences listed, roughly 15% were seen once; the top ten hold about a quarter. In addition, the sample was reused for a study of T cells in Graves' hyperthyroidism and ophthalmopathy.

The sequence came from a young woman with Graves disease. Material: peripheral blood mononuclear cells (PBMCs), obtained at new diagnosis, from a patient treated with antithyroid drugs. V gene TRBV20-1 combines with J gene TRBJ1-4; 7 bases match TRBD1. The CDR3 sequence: CSASDRVGEKLFF. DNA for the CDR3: TGCAGTGCTAGTGACAGGGTGGGTGAAAAACTGTTTTTT.